In this sample, the clone carrying this T cell receptor (beta chain) turned up a few times. Its antigen is not identified. This entry belongs to a study of T cells after yellow fever vaccination. Study-wide background: Libraries from low-cell-number fractions were prepared with the SMART-Seq v4 Ultra Low Input RNA kit. Study results and limitations: Most clones from primary vaccination were detected again post-booster (roughly 96% CD4, about 88% CD8).

This CDR3 contains 14 residues. The germline V and J ends were trimmed by 7 bases and 5 bases, with 18 bases remaining between them. Germline assignment: CDR1 SGDLS and CDR2 YYNGEE. A universal primer site and UMIs were added as TCR cDNA was made by 5'RACE template switching. MiXCR was run by TCRdb on the 5' RACE reads, yielding one entry per CDR3 protein. The sample lists about 310,000 distinct CDR3 sequences, 3.6% seen once, with 23% in the top ten. The genes are TRBV9 and TRBJ2-5; D may be TRBD1 or TRBD2 (6 bases each). The clonotype was recovered from a man aged 18 to 29 who received the YFV17D yellow fever vaccine. Material: PBMCs, obtained on the day of the yellow fever booster vaccination. CDR3 in DNA: TGTGCCAGCGGAGGGGGGAGGCCTCAGGAGACCCAGTACTTC. Its protein product is CASGGGRPQETQYF.